A single sample gave rise to the 29 T cell receptor beta chains below, sequenced in a study of T cell repertoires and leukemia-associated antigens (dated by TCRdb to between 2018 and 2021). Their antigen targets remain unknown. The library was made by 5' RACE. Sequencing used an Illumina MiSeq. TCRdb reanalyzed the raw reads on its own, using fastp at Q25 for trimming and MiXCR for clone calling, and kept in-frame beta chains. Every CDR3 protein is listed once, alongside the most common genes and DNA of its rows. The sample table lists over 8,500 distinct CDR3 sequences, 43% of them with a count of one. The biggest ten clones account for approximately 57% of the sample. The sequencing sample was made of CD3+ T cells sorted from blood and cultured. The receptors stem from a female donor in good health.

By its share, this clonotype is medium-sized (0.01 to 0.1%). The chain combines TRBV4-3 with TRBJ1-2, with D tentatively TRBD1 (6 bases). The CDR3 length is 18 residues. The germline V gene has CDR1 LGHNA and CDR2 YSLEER. Trimming shortened V by 0 bases and J by 2 bases, and 19 bases separated the two germline ends. The CDR3 region has the DNA TGCGCCAGCAGCCAAGATGTCCTCTCCCGGGGGGCGAACTATGGCTACACCTTC. Translated: CASSQDVLSRGANYGYTF.

As regards this clonotype: The germline gene is not matched at one end of the junction; a read error may be the cause. V gene TRBV29-1 combines with J gene TRBJ2-1; 10 bases fit TRBD2. Germline CDR1 and CDR2: SQVTM and ANQGSEA. CDR3 size: 15 residues. The CDR3 loop reads CSVRAGGTPYDEQLF. CDR3 in DNA: TGCAGCGTGAGAGCGGGAGGGACGCCTTACGATGAGCAGCTCTTC.

The CDR3: CAISEGWSGRAGEQFF. DNA of the CDR3: TGTGCCATCAGTGAAGGGTGGAGCGGGAGGGCCGGTGAGCAGTTCTTC. The chain joins TRBV10-3 to TRBJ2-1; 10 bases match TRBD2. The CDR3 is 16 residues long. V lost 3 bases to trimming and J lost 9 bases; unmatched junction nucleotides: 11. From germline, CDR1 is ENHRY and CDR2 SYGVKD.

J is TRBJ1-1 and V is TRBV20-1; the D gene is possibly TRBD1 (6 bases). This CDR3 has 12 amino acids. Per germline, CDR1 DFQATT and CDR2 SNEGSKA (reference sequence). CDR3 sequence (DNA): TGCAGGGCATTGGGGGGCGACACTGAAGCTTTCTTT. Translating it yields CRALGGDTEAFF.

This chain joins TRBV5-5 and TRBJ2-1; 7 bases align to TRBD2. Germline values: CDR1 SGHKS, CDR2 YYEKEE (reference sequence). The CDR3 totals 16 residues. The V segment lost 0 bases and the J segment 8 bases; nucleotides outside the gene matches: 11. The CDR3 here is CASSLVLSGWGDEQFF. The CDR3 bases are TGTGCCAGCAGCTTGGTTCTTAGCGGGTGGGGGGATGAGCAGTTCTTC.

V usage is TRBV7-3 and J usage is TRBJ2-3, with D tentatively TRBD2 (5 bases). The V end lost 4 bases, the J end lost 6 bases, and 20 bases lay between the germline ends. This CDR3 is 16 amino acids long. CDR1 is SGHTA and CDR2 is FQGTGA in the germline V gene. The CDR3: CASSSNSRATHDTQYF. The CDR3 DNA reads TGTGCCAGCAGCTCGAATTCGCGGGCCACTCACGATACGCAGTATTTT.

CDR3 protein: CASSQLANNEQFF. In DNA, the CDR3 is TGCGCCAGCAGCCAATTAGCAAACAATGAGCAGTTCTTC. The chain is built from TRBV5-1 and TRBJ2-1; D unclear. Germline V gene lookup returns CDR1 SGHRS and CDR2 YFSETQ. Between the trimmed V and J ends, which lost 4 bases and 5 bases, there was a span of 10 bases. This CDR3 contains 13 residues.

The rearrangement uses TRBV9 and TRBJ1-1, with 7 bases aligning to TRBD1. J gave up 1 base and V 2 bases, and 2 bases lay outside the gene matches. There are 14 residues in the CDR3. Germline V gene sequence: CDR1 SGDLS, CDR2 YYNGEE. The CDR3 here is CASSVRTGNTEAFF. The CDR3 DNA is TGTGCCAGCAGCGTGCGGACAGGGAACACTGAAGCTTTCTTT. The complete variable domain, with remaining parts taken from reference TRBV9 and TRBJ1-1, reads DSGVTQTPKHLITATGQRVTLRCSPRSGDLSVYWYQQSLDQGLQFLIQYYNGEERAKGNILERFSAQQFPDLHSELNLSSLELGDSALYFCASSVRTGNTEAFFGQGTRLTVV.

By share of the sample, this clonotype is medium-sized. V and J are TRBV20-1 and TRBJ2-3, with TRBD2 matching over 8 bases. This CDR3 contains 13 residues. With 3 bases clipped from V and 4 bases from J, the junction kept 3 bases outside the gene matches. Looked up from germline, CDR1 is DFQATT and CDR2 is SNEGSKA (reference sequence). CDR3 amino acids: CSASPGGSDTQYF. The CDR3 nucleotides are TGCAGTGCTAGTCCGGGGGGGTCAGATACGCAGTATTTT.

The chain carries TRBV15 and TRBJ1-6, with 8 positions matching TRBD1. Germline CDR1 reads LNHNV; CDR2 reads YYDKDF (reference sequence). There are 14 residues in the CDR3. Germline trimming cut 1 base from V and 9 bases from J; bases unmatched to any gene: 2. CDR3 protein: CATSRAGGISPLHF. The CDR3 DNA follows: TGTGCCACCAGCAGAGCAGGGGGCATTTCACCCCTCCACTTT.

There are many counts of this clonotype. The chain joins TRBV12-3 or TRBV12-4 to TRBJ1-2; D uncertain. The CDR3 consists of 11 residues. The V end lost 7 bases, the J end lost 5 bases, and 8 bases lay between the germline ends. CDR3 nucleotides: TGTGCCAGCACCTTCGGGTATGGCTACACCTTC. Protein: CASTFGYGYTF.

This clonotype was seen more than once but under ten times. The rearrangement uses TRBV10-3 and TRBJ1-1, with D maybe TRBD1 (6 bases). There are 14 residues in the CDR3. The germline V gene encodes CDR1 ENHRY and CDR2 SYGVKD. V was cut by 3 bases and J by 3 bases, with 11 bases left in between. The CDR3 here is CAISDREGDTEAFF. CDR3 coding DNA: TGTGCCATCAGTGACAGGGAGGGGGACACTGAAGCTTTCTTT.

With respect to this clonotype: This may arise from a read error, as a much more abundant clone is one base away. This chain uses TRBV5-4 with TRBJ2-7; no definite D call. There are 13 residues in the CDR3. V was clipped by 1 base and J by 6 bases, with 11 bases between them. Germline CDR1 reads SGHNT; CDR2 reads YYREEE (reference sequence). The CDR3 nucleotides are TGTGCCAGCAGCTTGATTTTATCTGGCGAGCAGTACTTC. This translates into CASSLILSGEQYF.

The rearrangement links TRBV5-1 to TRBJ2-1; D is undetermined. This CDR3 has 15 amino acids. Between the trimmed V and J ends, which lost 0 bases and 5 bases, there was a span of 12 bases. Germline V CDR1 and CDR2: SGHRS, YFSETQ. Here the CDR3 DNA reads TGCGCCAGCAGCTTGGAGGTGGTAATCGACAATGAGCAGTTCTTC. Protein: CASSLEVVIDNEQFF.

This chain joins TRBV3-1 and TRBJ1-1; TRBD1 is a possible D gene (5 bases). The CDR3 has 13 residues. The germline CDR1 and CDR2 sequences are LGHDT and YNNKEL (reference sequence). V was cut by 1 base and J by 5 bases, with 8 bases left in between. The CDR3 DNA follows: TGTGCCAGCAGCCAAGCATGGGGGACTGAAGCTTTCTTT. Residues: CASSQAWGTEAFF.

In the case of this clonotype: One end of the junction does not line up with germline, which may come from a read error. This rearrangement joins TRBV20-1 to TRBJ2-6, with TRBD1 identical over 7 bases. The CDR3 loop spans 17 amino acids. Germline lookup yields CDR1 DFQATT and CDR2 SNEGSKA (reference sequence). The CDR3 region has the DNA TGCAGTGCTGCCGGGACAGTCAAACACTCTGGGGCCAACGCCCTGGCTTTC. Translation gives CSAAGTVKHSGANALAF.

In its sample, this clonotype ranks as medium-sized. The chain carries TRBV12-3 or TRBV12-4 and TRBJ1-1; D perhaps matches TRBD1 (5 bases). V gave up 6 bases and J gave up 7 bases, with 12 bases separating them. CDR3 length equals 12 residues. The DNA of the CDR3 is TGTGCCAGCAGACCTCAGGGCTTTGAAGCTTTCTTT. It is translated as CASRPQGFEAFF.

This clonotype occurred many times. The genes are TRBV2 and TRBJ2-1; 8 bases are a match to TRBD1. V gave up 6 bases and J gave up 5 bases; unmatched junction bases: 12. The CDR3 consists of 16 residues. Germline CDR1 reads SNHLY; CDR2 reads FYNNEI. In DNA form, the CDR3 reads TGTGCCAGCAGAGCGTTTGGCAGGGGGCTGGACAATGAGCAGTTCTTC. It specifies CASRAFGRGLDNEQFF.

This clonotype was observed a few times. The rearrangement joins TRBV24-1 to TRBJ1-5, with TRBD1 matching over 7 bases. This CDR3 is built from 16 residues. Germline CDR1 KGHDR, CDR2 SFDVKD. J lost 2 bases, V lost 3 bases, and 6 bases had no gene match. Written as DNA, the CDR3 is TGTGCCACCAGTGATGGGAAGGGGGCTGGCAATCAGCCCCAGCATTTT. Translated: CATSDGKGAGNQPQHF.

The J gene is TRBJ1-6, the V gene TRBV7-9; D gene ambiguous. The CDR3 totals 15 residues. The germline gives CDR1 SEHNR, CDR2 FQNEAQ (reference sequence). Trimming took off 0 bases at V and 11 bases at J, with 14 bases between the two ends. This chain's CDR3 is CASSLAEREYPPLHF. The DNA of the CDR3 is TGTGCCAGCAGCTTAGCGGAGCGGGAGTATCCACCCCTCCACTTT.

This clonotype came up a few times. V and J are TRBV14 and TRBJ2-7; a weak D match, TRBD1 (6 bases). The V and J ends lost 2 bases and 2 bases respectively, with 10 bases between them. Germline loops: CDR1 SGHDN, CDR2 FVKESK. This CDR3 is 14 amino acids long. CDR3 loop: CASSQLDSAYEQYF. The CDR3 DNA reads TGTGCCAGCAGCCAACTGGACAGTGCCTACGAGCAGTACTTC.

This clonotype was detected a few times. The chain is built from TRBV7-2 and TRBJ1-1, with a possible D match to TRBD1 (5 bases). V lost 5 bases and J 4 bases, leaving 14 bases between the germline ends. Germline V lookup: CDR1 SGHTA, CDR2 FQGNSA. The CDR3 consists of 14 residues. The CDR3 spells CASSPKPGGTEAFF. The CDR3 DNA follows: TGTGCCAGCAGCCCCAAACCGGGGGGCACTGAAGCTTTCTTT.

V and J are TRBV20-1 and TRBJ2-1, with TRBD2 identical over 7 bases. The CDR3 has 16 residues. Germline CDR1 DFQATT, CDR2 SNEGSKA (reference sequence). Trimming took 3 bases from V and 1 from J; bases not matched to a gene: 9. CDR3 in amino acids: CSARSSGITSYNEQFF. CDR3 in DNA: TGCAGTGCTAGGTCGAGCGGGATTACGTCCTACAATGAGCAGTTCTTC.

Regarding this clonotype: One junction end does not reproduce the germline sequence, and a read error may be involved. The chain recombines TRBV20-1 with TRBJ2-1, with TRBD2 matching over 8 bases. The CDR3 extends over 17 amino acids. Germline CDR1 and CDR2: DFQATT and SNEGSKA (reference sequence). Here the CDR3 DNA reads TGCAGTGCTAGAGATCTGACCAGCGGGAGAGTATGGAATGAGCTGTTCTTC. This codes for CSARDLTSGRVWNELFF.

This sequence joins TRBV28 and TRBJ2-3, with D unclear. Germline loops: CDR1 MDHEN, CDR2 SYDVKM. The CDR3 sequence is 12 residues long. Trimming took off 3 bases at V and 4 bases at J, with 5 bases between the two ends. The CDR3 coding sequence is TGTGCCAGCAGTTTTTCATCAGATACGCAGTATTTT. It translates to CASSFSSDTQYF.

The chain has TRBV6-6 and TRBJ2-2; D unresolved. In germline, CDR1 is MNHNY, CDR2 SVGAGI (reference sequence). Trimming took 5 bases from V and 4 from J, leaving 8 bases between them. There are 13 residues in the CDR3. CDR3 region: CASSAIPTGELFF. CDR3 DNA sequence: TGTGCCAGCAGTGCTATCCCCACCGGGGAGCTGTTTTTT.

This clonotype was observed at least ten times. The V gene is TRBV6-1, the J gene TRBJ2-1; 9 nucleotides agree with TRBD2. CDR1 is MNHNS, CDR2 SASEGT, per germline. The length of the CDR3 is 18 residues. After removal of 6 bases from V and 6 bases from J, the junction contained 18 bases not matched to a gene. The CDR3 coding sequence is TGTGCCAGCAGGAATTGGTTGAGTAGCGGGAGTATAGCCAATGAGCAGTTCTTC. This encodes CASRNWLSSGSIANEQFF.

This clonotype was seen a handful of times. The chain is built from TRBV11-3 and TRBJ2-3; maybe TRBD1 (7 bases). V lost 3 bases, J lost 4 bases, and 11 bases lay in between. The CDR3 runs to 14 residues. In germline, CDR1 is SGHNT, CDR2 YENEEA. In DNA form, the CDR3 reads TGTGCCAGCAGCTTCACCAGGGGGGCAGATACGCAGTATTTT. Amino acid sequence: CASSFTRGADTQYF.

A remark on this clonotype: Here the CDR3 omits its conserved ending phenylalanine or tryptophan, so a read error is the likely source. The limits of the CDR3 on the DNA are not certain, so only TCRdb's listed CDR3 is given. V and J are TRBV20-1 and TRBJ1-2. The CDR3 length equals 10 residues, ends included. Germline V gene data show CDR1 as DFQATT and CDR2 as SNEGSKA (reference sequence). CDR3 region: CSARDLMGGL.